This T cell receptor beta chain was identified in a study of OX40 agonist ivuxolimab in advanced cancers. About the research overall: The study reported partial responses in three patients: one hepatocellular carcinoma, two cutaneous melanoma.

In regard to this clone: The antigen is not known.

TCRdb keeps only in-frame clones here, not all; method: immunoSEQ multiplex PCR. The data contain over 70,000 clones, roughly 89% of them singletons. Study-wide results and caveats: Mean expanded clone counts were higher in CD8+ than CD4+ T cells. Those patients achieving a partial response at 0.1-3.0 mg/kg showed among the lowest clonal expansion.

This CDR3 has 13 residues. Germline CDR1 and CDR2: SQVTM and ANQGSEA. Trimming removed 4 bases at V and 1 base at J, with 10 bases between. The source is an adult with an advanced solid tumor such as melanoma, head and neck, liver or kidney cancer. The sample here was CD4+ or CD8+ T cells sorted from blood, taken in a trial of the OX40 agonist ivuxolimab. The rearrangement links TRBV29-1 to TRBJ1-1; D remains unclear. DNA for the CDR3: TGCAGCGTTGCGAAAGAAAAGAACACTGAAGCTTTCTTT. Translated, it gives CSVAKEKNTEAFF.